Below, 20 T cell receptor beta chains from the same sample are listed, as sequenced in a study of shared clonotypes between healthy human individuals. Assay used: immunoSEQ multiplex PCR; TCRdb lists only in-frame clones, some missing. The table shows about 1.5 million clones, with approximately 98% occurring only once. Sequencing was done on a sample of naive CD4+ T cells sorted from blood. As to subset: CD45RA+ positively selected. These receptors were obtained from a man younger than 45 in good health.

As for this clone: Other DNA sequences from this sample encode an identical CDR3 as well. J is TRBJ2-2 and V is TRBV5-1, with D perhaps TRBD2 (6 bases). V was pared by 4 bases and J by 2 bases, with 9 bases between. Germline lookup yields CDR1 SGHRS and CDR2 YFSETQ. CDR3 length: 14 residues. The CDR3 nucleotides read TGCGCCAGCAGCGGCGGACTAAACACCGGGGAGCTGTTTTTT. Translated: CASSGGLNTGELFF.

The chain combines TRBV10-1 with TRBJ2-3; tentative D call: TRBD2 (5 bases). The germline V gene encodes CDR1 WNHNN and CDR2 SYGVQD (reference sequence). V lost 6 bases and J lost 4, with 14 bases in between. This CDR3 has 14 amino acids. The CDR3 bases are TGCGCCAGCAGCGATTCCGGGATCCCAGATACGCAGTATTTT. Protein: CASSDSGIPDTQYF.

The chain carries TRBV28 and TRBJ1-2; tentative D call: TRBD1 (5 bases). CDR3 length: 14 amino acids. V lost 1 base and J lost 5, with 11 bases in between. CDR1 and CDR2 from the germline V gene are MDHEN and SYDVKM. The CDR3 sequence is CASSLLRDRYGYTF. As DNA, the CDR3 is TGTGCCAGCAGTTTATTAAGGGACCGATATGGCTACACCTTC.

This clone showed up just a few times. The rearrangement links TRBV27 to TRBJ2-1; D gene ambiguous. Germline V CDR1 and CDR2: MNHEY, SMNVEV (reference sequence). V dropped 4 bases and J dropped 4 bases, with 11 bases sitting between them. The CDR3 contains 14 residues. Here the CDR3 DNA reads TGTGCCAGCAGTTCACGGAGAGTATACAATGAGCAGTTCTTC. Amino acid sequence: CASSSRRVYNEQFF.

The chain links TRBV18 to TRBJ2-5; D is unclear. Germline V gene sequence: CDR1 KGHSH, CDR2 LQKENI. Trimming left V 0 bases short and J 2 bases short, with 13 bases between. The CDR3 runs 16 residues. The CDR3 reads CASSPPVGLTQETQYF. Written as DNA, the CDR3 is TGTGCCAGCTCACCACCGGTAGGGCTGACGCAAGAGACCCAGTACTTC.

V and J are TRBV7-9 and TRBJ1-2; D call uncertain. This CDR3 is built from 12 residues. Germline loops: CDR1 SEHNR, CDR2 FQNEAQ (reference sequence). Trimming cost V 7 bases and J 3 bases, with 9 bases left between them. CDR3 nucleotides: TGTGCCAGCACCCGGGGAGACTATGGCTACACCTTC. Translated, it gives CASTRGDYGYTF.

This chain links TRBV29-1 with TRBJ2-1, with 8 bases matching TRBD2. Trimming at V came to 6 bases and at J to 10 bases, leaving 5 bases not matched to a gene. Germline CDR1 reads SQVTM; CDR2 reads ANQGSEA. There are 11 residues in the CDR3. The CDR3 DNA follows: TGCAGCGTCGGGGGGGGACAAGAGCAGTTCTTC. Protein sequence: CSVGGGQEQFF.

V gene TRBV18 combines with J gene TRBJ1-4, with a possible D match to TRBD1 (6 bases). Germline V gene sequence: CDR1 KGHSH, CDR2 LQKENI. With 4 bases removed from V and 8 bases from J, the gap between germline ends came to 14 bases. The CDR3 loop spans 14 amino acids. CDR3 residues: CASSRTVLREKLFF. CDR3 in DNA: TGTGCCAGCTCACGGACAGTCTTGCGGGAAAAACTGTTTTTT.

CDR3 loop: CASSIVPSGRADTQYF. The CDR3 coding sequence is TGTGCCAGTAGTATAGTTCCTAGCGGGAGAGCAGATACGCAGTATTTT. The rearrangement uses TRBV19 and TRBJ2-3, with TRBD2 identical over 10 bases. Losses at the gene ends were 1 base for V and 4 bases for J; bases not matched to a gene: 5. The CDR3 runs to 16 residues. The V gene's germline CDR1 is LNHDA and CDR2 SQIVND (reference sequence).

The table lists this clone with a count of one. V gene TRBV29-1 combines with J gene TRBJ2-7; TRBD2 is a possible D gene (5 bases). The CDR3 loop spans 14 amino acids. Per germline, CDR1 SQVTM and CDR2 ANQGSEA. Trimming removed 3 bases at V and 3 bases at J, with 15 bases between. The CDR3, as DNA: TGCAGCGTTGACGGGTCAGGCGGAGGCTACGAGCAGTACTTC. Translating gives CSVDGSGGGYEQYF.

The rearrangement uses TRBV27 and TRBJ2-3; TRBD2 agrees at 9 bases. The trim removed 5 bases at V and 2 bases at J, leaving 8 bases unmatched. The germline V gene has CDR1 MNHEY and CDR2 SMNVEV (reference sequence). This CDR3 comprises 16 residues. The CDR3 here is CASSRLLAGPTDTQYF. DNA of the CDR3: TGTGCCAGCAGTCGACTCCTAGCGGGGCCCACAGATACGCAGTATTTT.

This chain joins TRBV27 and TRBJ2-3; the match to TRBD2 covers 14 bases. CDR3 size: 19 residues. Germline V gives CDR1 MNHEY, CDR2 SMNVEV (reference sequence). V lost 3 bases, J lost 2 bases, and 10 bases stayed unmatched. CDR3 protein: CASSLTGRLAGGNTDTQYF. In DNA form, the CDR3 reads TGTGCCAGCAGTTTGACAGGGCGACTAGCGGGAGGGAACACAGATACGCAGTATTTT.

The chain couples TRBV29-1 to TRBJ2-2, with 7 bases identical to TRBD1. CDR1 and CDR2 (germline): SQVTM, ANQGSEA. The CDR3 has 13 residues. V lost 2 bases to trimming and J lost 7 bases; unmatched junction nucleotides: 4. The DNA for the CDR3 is TGCAGCGTTGAACCCCCAGGGGGCGGGGAGCTGTTTTTT. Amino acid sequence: CSVEPPGGGELFF.

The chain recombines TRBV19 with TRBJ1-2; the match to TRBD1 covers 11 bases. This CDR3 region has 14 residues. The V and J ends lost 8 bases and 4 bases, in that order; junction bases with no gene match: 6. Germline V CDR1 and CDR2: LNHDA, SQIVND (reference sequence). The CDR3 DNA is TGTGCCAGTCGGACAGGGGGCTCCATCTATGGCTACACCTTC. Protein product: CASRTGGSIYGYTF.

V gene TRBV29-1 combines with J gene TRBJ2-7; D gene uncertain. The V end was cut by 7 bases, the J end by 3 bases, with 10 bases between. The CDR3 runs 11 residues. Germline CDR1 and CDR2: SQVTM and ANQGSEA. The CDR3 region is CSGRFGYEQYF. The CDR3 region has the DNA TGCAGCGGACGTTTCGGCTACGAGCAGTACTTC.

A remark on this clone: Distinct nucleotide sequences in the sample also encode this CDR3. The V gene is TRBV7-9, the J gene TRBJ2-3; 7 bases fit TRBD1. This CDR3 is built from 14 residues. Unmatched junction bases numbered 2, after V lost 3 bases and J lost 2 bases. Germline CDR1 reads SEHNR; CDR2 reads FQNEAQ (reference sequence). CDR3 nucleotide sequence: TGTGCCAGCAGCTTGGGACAGCCCACAGATACGCAGTATTTT. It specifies CASSLGQPTDTQYF. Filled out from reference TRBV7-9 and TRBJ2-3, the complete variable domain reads DTGVSQNPRHKITKRGQNVTFRCDPISEHNRLYWYRQTLGQGPEFLTYFQNEAQLEKSRLLSDRFSAERPKGSFSTLEIQRTEQGDSAMYLCASSLGQPTDTQYFGPGTRLTVL.

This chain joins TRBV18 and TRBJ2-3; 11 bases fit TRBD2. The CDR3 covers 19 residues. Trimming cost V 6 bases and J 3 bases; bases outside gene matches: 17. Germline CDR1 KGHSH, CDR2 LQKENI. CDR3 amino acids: CASSRLTIAGGPATDTQYF. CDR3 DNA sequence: TGTGCCAGCTCGCGACTAACTATAGCGGGAGGGCCTGCGACAGATACGCAGTATTTT.

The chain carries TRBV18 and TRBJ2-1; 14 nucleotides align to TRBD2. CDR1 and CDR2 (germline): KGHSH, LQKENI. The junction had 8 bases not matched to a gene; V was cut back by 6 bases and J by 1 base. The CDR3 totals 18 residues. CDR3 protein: CASSPTSGRARSYNEQFF. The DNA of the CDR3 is TGTGCCAGCTCCCCGACTAGCGGGAGGGCCAGGTCCTACAATGAGCAGTTCTTC.

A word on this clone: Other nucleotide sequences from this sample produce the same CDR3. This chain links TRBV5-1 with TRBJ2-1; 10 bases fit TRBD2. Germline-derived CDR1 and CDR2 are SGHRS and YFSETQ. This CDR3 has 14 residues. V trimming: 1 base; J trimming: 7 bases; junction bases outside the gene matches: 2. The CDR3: CASSLRLAGNEQFF. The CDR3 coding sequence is TGCGCCAGCAGCTTGCGACTAGCGGGTAATGAGCAGTTCTTC.

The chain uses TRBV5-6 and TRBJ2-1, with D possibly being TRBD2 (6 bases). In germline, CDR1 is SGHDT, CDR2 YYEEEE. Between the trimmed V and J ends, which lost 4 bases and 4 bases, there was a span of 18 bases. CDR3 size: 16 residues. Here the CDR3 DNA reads TGTGCCAGCAGCACGCTCGTTAGCGGTTTATACAATGAGCAGTTCTTC. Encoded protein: CASSTLVSGLYNEQFF. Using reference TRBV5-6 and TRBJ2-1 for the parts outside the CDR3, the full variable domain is DAGVTQSPTHLIKTRGQQVTLRCSPKSGHDTVSWYQQALGQGPQFIFQYYEEEERQRGNFPDRFSGHQFPNYSSELNVNALLLGDSALYLCASSTLVSGLYNEQFFGPGTRLTVL.